This TCR beta chain was sequenced during a study of CD8 T cells in Susac syndrome. Background on the study: At blood draw, Susac syndrome patients were therapy-naive, on corticosteroids, or on intravenous immunoglobulin alone.

Study conclusions and caveats: The CD4+ T cell repertoires, which came from Susac syndrome patients, showed no sign of clonal expansion.

Per the germline V gene, CDR1 is LNHDA and CDR2 is SQIVND (reference sequence). This CDR3 has 15 residues. The J segment lost 4 bases and the V segment lost 6 bases, leaving 7 bases of the junction unmatched. Roughly 0.5 to 1 ug RNA was reverse transcribed with random hexamers. The amplification used immunoSEQ multiplex PCR on TCR beta CDR3; it spanned 54 Vbeta and 13 Jbeta. MiXCR was run by TCRdb on the immunoSEQ multiplex PCR reads, yielding one entry per CDR3 protein. This sample has about 240,000 distinct CDR3 sequences, with 96% found just once. About this clonotype itself: What it binds is unknown.

The sequencing input was CD4+ T cells from PBMCs. The chain joins TRBV19 to TRBJ2-7; 12 positions match TRBD2. The TCR originated in a human donor with Susac syndrome. DNA for the CDR3: TGTGCCAGTAGCCTTAAGACTAGCGGGGGATACGAGCAGTACTTC. This sequence encodes CASSLKTSGGYEQYF.